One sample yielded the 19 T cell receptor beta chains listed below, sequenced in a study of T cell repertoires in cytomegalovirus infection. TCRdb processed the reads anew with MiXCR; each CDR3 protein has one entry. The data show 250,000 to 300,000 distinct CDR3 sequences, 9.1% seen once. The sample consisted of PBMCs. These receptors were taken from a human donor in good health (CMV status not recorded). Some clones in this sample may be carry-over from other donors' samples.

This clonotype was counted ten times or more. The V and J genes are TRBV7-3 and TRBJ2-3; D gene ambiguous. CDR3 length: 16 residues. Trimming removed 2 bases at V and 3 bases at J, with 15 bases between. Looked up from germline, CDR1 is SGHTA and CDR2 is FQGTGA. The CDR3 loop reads CASSLLGMRGTDTQYF. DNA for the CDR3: TGTGCCAGCAGCTTATTAGGGATGCGAGGTACAGATACGCAGTATTTT. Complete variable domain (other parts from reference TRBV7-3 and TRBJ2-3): GAGVSQTPSNKVTEKGKYVELRCDPISGHTALYWYRQSLGQGPEFLIYFQGTGAADDSGLPNDRFFAVRPEGSVSTLKIQRTERGDSAVYLCASSLLGMRGTDTQYFGPGTRLTVL.

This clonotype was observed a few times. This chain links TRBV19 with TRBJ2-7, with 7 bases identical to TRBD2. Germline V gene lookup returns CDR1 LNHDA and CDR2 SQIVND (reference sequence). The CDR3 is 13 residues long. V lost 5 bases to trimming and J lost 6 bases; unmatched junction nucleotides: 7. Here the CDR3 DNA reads TGTGCCAGTAGTCCTGGGGGGGTTGCCGAGCAGTACTTC. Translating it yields CASSPGGVAEQYF.

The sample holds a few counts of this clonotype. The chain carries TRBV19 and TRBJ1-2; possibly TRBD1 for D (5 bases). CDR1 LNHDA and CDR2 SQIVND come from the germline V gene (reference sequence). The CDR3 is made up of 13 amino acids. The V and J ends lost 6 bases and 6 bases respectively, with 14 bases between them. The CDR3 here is CASRYRGENGYTF. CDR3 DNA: TGTGCCAGTAGATATCGGGGCGAAAATGGCTACACCTTC.

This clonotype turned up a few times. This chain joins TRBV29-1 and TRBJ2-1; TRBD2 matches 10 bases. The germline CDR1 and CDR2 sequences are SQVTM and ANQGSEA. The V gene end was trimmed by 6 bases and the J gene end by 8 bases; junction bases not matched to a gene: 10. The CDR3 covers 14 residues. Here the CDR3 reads CSVGGLALGYEQFF. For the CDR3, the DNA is TGCAGCGTGGGGGGACTAGCGTTAGGTTATGAGCAGTTCTTC.

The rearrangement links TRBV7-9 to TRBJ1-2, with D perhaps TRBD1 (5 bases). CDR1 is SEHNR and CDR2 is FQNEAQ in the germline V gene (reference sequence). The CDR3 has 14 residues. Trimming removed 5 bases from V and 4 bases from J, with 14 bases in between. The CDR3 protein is CASSRPGTGYGYTF. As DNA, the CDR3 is TGTGCCAGCAGCCGCCCGGGGACGGGCTATGGCTACACCTTC.

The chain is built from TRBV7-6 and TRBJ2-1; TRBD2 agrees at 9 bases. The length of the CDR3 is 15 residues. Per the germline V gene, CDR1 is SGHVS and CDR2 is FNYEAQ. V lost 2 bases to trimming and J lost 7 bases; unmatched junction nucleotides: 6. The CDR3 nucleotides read TGTGCCAGCAGCTTATTGGCGGGGGGGCTTAATGAGCAGTTCTTC. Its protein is CASSLLAGGLNEQFF.

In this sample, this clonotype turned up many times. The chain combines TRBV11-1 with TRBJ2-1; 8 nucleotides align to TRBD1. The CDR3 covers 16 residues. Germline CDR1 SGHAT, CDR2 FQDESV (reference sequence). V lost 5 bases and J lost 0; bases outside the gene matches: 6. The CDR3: CASSRYRGSSYNEQFF. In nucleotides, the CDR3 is TGTGCCAGCAGCAGGTACAGGGGGAGCTCCTACAATGAGCAGTTCTTC.

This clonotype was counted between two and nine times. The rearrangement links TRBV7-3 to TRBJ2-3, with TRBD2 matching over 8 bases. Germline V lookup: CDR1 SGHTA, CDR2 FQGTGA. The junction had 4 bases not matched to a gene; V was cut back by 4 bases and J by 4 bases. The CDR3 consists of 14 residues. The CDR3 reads CASSSGGTADTQYF. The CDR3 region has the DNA TGTGCCAGCAGCTCGGGGGGGACGGCAGATACGCAGTATTTT.

The CDR3 reads CALRTSSYEQYF. The DNA of the CDR3 is TGTGCCCTCAGGACCAGCTCCTACGAGCAGTACTTC. The rearrangement links TRBV2 to TRBJ2-7; D remains unclear. The CDR3 length is 12 residues. Trimming left V 11 bases short and J 0 bases short, with 11 bases between. Germline CDR1 is SNHLY and CDR2 is FYNNEI.

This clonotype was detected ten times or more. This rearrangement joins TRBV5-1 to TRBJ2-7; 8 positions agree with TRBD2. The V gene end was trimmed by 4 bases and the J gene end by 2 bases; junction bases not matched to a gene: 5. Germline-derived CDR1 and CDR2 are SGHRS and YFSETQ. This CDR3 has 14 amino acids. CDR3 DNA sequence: TGCGCCAGCAGCGGGGCGGGGGGACCCTACGAGCAGTACTTC. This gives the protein CASSGAGGPYEQYF. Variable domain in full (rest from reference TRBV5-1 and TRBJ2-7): KAGVTQTPRYLIKTRGQQVTLSCSPISGHRSVSWYQQTPGQGLQFLFEYFSETQRNKGNFPGRFSGRQFSNSRSEMNVSTLELGDSALYLCASSGAGGPYEQYFGPGTRLTVT.

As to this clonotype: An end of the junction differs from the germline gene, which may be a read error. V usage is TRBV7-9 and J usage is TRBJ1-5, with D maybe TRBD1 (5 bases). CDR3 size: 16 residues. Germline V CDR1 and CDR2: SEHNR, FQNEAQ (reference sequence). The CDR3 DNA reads TGTGTCAGCAGCTTAGCTAGGGGCGGTAACAATCAGCCCCAGCATTTT. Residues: CVSSLARGGNNQPQHF. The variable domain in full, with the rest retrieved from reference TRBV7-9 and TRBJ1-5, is DTGVSQNPRHKITKRGQNVTFRCDPISEHNRLYWYRQTLGQGPEFLTYFQNEAQLEKSRLLSDRFSAERPKGSFSTLEIQRTEQGDSAMYLCVSSLARGGNNQPQHFGDGTRLSIL.

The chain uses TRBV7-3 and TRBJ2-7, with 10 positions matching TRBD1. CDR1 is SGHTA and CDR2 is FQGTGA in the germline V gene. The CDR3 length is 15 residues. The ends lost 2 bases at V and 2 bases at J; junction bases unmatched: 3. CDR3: CASSLEGTGAYEQYF. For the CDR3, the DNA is TGTGCCAGCAGCTTAGAAGGGACAGGGGCCTACGAGCAGTACTTC.

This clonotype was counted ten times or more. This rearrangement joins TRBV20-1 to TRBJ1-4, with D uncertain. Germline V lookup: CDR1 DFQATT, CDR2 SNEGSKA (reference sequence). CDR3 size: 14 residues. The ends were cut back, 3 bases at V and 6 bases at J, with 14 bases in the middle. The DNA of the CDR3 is TGCAGTGCTAGCCGGTGGAACGGCGATGAAAAACTGTTTTTT. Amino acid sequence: CSASRWNGDEKLFF.

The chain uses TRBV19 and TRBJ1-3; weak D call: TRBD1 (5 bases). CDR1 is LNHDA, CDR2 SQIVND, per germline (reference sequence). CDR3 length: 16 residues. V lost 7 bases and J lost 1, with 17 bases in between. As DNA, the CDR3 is TGTGCCAGTAAACCTGGAACAGGAAAATCTGGAAACACCATATATTTT. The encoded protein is CASKPGTGKSGNTIYF. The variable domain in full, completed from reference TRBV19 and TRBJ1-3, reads DGGITQSPKYLFRKEGQNVTLSCEQNLNHDAMYWYRQDPGQGLRLIYYSQIVNDFQKGDIAEGYSVSREKKESFPLTVTSAQKNPTAFYLCASKPGTGKSGNTIYFGEGSWLTVV.

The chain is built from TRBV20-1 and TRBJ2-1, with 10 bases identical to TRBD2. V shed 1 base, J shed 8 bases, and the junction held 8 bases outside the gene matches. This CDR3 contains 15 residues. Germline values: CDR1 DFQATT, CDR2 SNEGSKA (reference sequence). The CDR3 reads CSARGGLASGDEQFF. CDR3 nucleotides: TGCAGTGCTAGAGGGGGACTAGCGAGCGGCGATGAGCAGTTCTTC.

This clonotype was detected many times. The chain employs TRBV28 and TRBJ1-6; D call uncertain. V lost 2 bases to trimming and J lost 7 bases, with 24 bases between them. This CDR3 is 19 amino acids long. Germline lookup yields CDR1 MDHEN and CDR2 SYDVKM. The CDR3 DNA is TGTGCCAGCAGTTTACCCGTTTGGGCAGCCGAGAAACTAAATTCACCCCTCCACTTT. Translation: CASSLPVWAAEKLNSPLHF.

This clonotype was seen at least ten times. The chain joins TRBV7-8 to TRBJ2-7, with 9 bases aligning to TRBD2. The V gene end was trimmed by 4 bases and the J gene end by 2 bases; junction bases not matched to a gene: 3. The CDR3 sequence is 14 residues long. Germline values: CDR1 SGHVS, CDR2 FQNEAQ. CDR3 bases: TGTGCCAGCAGCTACGGCGGGAGGGCCTACGAGCAGTACTTC. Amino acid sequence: CASSYGGRAYEQYF.

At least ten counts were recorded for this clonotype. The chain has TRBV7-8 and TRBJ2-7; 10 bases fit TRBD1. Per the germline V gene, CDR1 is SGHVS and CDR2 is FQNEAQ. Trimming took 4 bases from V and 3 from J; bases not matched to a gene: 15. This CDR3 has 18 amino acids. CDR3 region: CASSSPRGRTGGSYEQYF. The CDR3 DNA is TGTGCCAGCAGCTCCCCGAGAGGTCGGACAGGGGGAAGCTACGAGCAGTACTTC.

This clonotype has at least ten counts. The CDR3 protein is CASSLRAGSPTNQPQHF. CDR3 nucleotides: TGTGCCAGCAGCTTAAGGGCAGGGTCCCCTACCAATCAGCCCCAGCATTTT. J is TRBJ1-5 and V is TRBV7-2; D possibly corresponds to TRBD1 (5 bases). The length of the CDR3 is 17 residues. V dropped 2 bases and J dropped 3 bases, with 17 bases sitting between them. In germline, CDR1 is SGHTA, CDR2 FQGNSA.